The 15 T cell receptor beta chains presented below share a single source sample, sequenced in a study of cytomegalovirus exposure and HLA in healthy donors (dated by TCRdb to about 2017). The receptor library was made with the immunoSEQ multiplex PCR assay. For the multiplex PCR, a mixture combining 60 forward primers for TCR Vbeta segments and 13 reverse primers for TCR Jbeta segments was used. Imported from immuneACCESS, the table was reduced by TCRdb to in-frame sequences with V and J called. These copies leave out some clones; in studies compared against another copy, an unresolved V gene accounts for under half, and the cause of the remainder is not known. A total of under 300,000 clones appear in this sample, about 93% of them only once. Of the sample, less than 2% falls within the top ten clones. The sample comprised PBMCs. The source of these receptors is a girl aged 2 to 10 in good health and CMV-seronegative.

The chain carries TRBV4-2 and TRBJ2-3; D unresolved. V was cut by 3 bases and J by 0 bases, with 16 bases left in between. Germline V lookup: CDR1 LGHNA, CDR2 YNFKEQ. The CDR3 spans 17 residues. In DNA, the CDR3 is TGTGCCAGCAGCCAGGAGACCCTCAGCCTTAGCACAGATACGCAGTATTTT. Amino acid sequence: CASSQETLSLSTDTQYF.

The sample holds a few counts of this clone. CDR3 nucleotide sequence: TGTGCCAGCAGCGTCACTCCCGGGACAGGGTCCACTGAAGCTTTCTTT. Amino acid sequence: CASSVTPGTGSTEAFF. V usage is TRBV9 and J usage is TRBJ1-1, with 9 nucleotides matching TRBD1. J gave up 4 bases and V 2 bases, and 9 bases lay outside the gene matches. CDR1 SGDLS and CDR2 YYNGEE come from the germline V gene. The CDR3 contains 16 residues.

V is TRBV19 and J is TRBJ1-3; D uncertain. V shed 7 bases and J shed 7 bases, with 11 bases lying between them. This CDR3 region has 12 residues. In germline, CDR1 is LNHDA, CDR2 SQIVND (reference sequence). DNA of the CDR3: TGTGCCAGTACCACGAGGGCGAACACCATATATTTT. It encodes CASTTRANTIYF.

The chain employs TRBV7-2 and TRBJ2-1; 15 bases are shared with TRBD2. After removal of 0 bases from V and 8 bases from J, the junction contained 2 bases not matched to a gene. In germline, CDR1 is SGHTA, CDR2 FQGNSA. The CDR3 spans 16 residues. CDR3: CASSLAGTSGGHEQFF. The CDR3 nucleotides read TGTGCCAGCAGCTTAGCGGGGACTAGCGGGGGGCATGAGCAGTTCTTC. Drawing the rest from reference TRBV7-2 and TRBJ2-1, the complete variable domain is GAGVSQSPSNKVTEKGKDVELRCDPISGHTALYWYRQSLGQGLEFLIYFQGNSAPDKSGLPSDRFSAERTGGSVSTLTIQRTQQEDSAVYLCASSLAGTSGGHEQFFGPGTRLTVL.

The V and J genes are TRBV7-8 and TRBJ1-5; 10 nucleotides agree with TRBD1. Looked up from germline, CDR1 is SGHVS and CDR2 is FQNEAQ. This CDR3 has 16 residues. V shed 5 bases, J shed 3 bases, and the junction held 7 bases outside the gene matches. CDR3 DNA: TGTGCCAGCAGCGAAGGGGGACAGGGGTACAATCAGCCCCAGCATTTT. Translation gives CASSEGGQGYNQPQHF.

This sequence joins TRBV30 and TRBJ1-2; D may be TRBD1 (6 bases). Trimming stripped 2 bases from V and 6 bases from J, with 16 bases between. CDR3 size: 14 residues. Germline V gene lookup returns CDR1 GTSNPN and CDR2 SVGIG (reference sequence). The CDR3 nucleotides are TGTGCCTGGAGTAAACAGGGCCGTCCCGATGGCTACACCTTC. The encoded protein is CAWSKQGRPDGYTF.

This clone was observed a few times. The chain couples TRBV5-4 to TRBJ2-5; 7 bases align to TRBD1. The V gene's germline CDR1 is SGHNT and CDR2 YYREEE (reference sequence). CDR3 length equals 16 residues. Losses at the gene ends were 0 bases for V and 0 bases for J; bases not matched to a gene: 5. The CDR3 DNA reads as TGTGCCAGCAGCTTGGCCACGGGACAGAACCAAGAGACCCAGTACTTC. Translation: CASSLATGQNQETQYF.

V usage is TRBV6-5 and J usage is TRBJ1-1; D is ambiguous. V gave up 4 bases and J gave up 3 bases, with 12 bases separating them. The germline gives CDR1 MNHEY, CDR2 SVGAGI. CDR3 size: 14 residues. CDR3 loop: CASSSRRGYTEAFF. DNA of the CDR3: TGTGCCAGCAGTTCCAGACGGGGATACACTGAAGCTTTCTTT.

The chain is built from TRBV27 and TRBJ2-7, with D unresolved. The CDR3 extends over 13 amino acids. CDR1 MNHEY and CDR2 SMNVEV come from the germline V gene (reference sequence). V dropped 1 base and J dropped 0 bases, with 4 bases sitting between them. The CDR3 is CASSLYSSYEQYF. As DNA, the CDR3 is TGTGCCAGCAGTTTATACAGCTCCTACGAGCAGTACTTC.

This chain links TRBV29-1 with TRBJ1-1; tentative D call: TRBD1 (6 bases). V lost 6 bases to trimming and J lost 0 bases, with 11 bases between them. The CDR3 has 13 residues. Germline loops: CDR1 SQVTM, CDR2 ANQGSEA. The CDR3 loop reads CSVTGRMNTEAFF. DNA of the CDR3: TGCAGCGTGACAGGACGCATGAACACTGAAGCTTTCTTT.

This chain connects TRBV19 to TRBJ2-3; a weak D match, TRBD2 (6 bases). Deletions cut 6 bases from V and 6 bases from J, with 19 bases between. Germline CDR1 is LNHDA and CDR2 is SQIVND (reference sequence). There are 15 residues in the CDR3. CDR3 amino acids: CASSRLDFVGDTQYF. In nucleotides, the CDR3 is TGTGCCAGTAGCAGACTAGATTTCGTTGGGGATACGCAGTATTTT.

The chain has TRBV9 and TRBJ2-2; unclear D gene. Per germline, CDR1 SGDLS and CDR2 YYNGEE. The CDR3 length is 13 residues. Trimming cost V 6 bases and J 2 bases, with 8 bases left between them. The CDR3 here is CASMSVNTGELFF. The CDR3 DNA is TGTGCCAGCATGAGCGTTAACACCGGGGAGCTGTTTTTT.

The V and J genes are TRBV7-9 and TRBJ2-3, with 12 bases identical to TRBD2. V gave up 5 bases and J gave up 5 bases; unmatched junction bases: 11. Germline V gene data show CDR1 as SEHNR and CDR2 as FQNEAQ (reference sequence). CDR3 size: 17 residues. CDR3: CASSVRRLAGGLDTQYF. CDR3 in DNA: TGTGCCAGCAGCGTCCGCCGCCTAGCGGGGGGGTTAGATACGCAGTATTTT.

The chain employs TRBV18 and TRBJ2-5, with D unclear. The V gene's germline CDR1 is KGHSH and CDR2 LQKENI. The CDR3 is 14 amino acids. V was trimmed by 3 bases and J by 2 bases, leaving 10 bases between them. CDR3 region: CASSPARRQETQYF. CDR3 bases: TGTGCCAGCTCACCGGCCAGGCGTCAAGAGACCCAGTACTTC.

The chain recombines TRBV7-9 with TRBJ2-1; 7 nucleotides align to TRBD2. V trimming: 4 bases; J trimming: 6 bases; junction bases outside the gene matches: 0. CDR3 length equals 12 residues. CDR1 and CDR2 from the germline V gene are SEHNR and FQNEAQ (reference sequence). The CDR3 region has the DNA TGTGCCAGCAGCTGGACTAGCAATGAGCAGTTCTTC. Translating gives CASSWTSNEQFF. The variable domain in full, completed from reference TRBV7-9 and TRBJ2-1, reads DTGVSQNPRHKITKRGQNVTFRCDPISEHNRLYWYRQTLGQGPEFLTYFQNEAQLEKSRLLSDRFSAERPKGSFSTLEIQRTEQGDSAMYLCASSWTSNEQFFGPGTRLTVL.